This T cell receptor beta chain is from a study of blood T cell repertoires in COVID-19. Across the whole study: Material from acute and convalescent COVID-19 was sourced from the United States, Italy and Spain. Sources were T cells, B-cell-depleted T cells, or PBMCs; the material itself was cDNA or gDNA.

Germline values: CDR1 PRHDT, CDR2 FYEKMQ (reference sequence). This CDR3 contains 11 residues. With 10 bases removed from V and 6 bases from J, the gap between germline ends came to 12 bases. Per the authors' pipeline: Reference gene primer amplification gave nucleated cell count estimates. Clones were sequenced by immunoSEQ multiplex PCR, and TCRdb holds only the in-frame ones, with some missing. That table furnishes V, J and clone size, whereas the DNA furnished D and trimming. The sample has some 340,000 clones; 83% are singletons. The rearrangement links TRBV13 to TRBJ1-2, with D uncertain. The origin of this receptor is a man aged 25 to 40 with active or convalescent COVID-19. Sequencing was done on a sample of peripheral blood. The CDR3 sequence is CATMGGDGYTF. The DNA of the CDR3 is TGTGCCACCATGGGAGGAGATGGCTACACCTTC. The full variable domain, its missing parts supplied by reference TRBV13 and TRBJ1-2, is AAGVIQSPRHLIKEKRETATLKCYPIPRHDTVYWYQQGPGQDPQFLISFYEKMQSDKGSIPDRFSAQQFSDYHSELNMSSLELGDSALYFCATMGGDGYTFGSGTRLTVV.